This entry is about one T cell receptor beta chain. The antigen remains unidentified. It was genomic DNA that served as the template for profiling TCR beta VDJ and CDR3. TCRdb redid the calling of the reads with MiXCR, one entry per CDR3 protein. The sample has some 180,000 distinct CDR3 sequences, about three fifths seen once. This record belongs to a study of CD8+CD57+ T cells in acquired aplastic anemia. Study-wide points: Shared by patients and controls, nearly 30 CD8+ CDR3s were abundant in patients.

There are 12 residues in the CDR3. V lost 5 bases and J 5 bases, leaving 7 bases between the germline ends. Germline V gene data show CDR1 as SEHNR and CDR2 as FQNEAQ (reference sequence). All sequencing subjects had displayed CD8+CD57+ cell expansion on flow cytometry. Sequenced: sorted CD4+, CD8+, or CD8+CD57+ T cells (not recorded which) from PBMCs. The chain employs TRBV7-9 and TRBJ1-3; D is possibly TRBD1 (5 bases). The source of this sequence is a human donor with aplastic anemia. CDR3 sequence (DNA): TGTGCCAGCAGCGGGGCGCGAAACACCATATATTTT. Its protein product is CASSGARNTIYF.